The 17 T cell receptor beta chains listed next were all sequenced from one sample in a study of cytomegalovirus exposure and HLA in healthy donors. It was with 60 Vbeta and 13 Jbeta primers that the PCR ran. Produced via immunoSEQ multiplex PCR; TCRdb's table is partial and in-frame only. The table includes around 200,000 clones, 60% to 80% detected once. Sequenced sample: PBMCs. The receptor source for this set is a man aged 18 to 35 in good health and CMV-seronegative.

J is TRBJ1-6 and V is TRBV19; D is unresolved. Trimming removed 6 bases at V and 0 bases at J, with 9 bases between. CDR3 length equals 15 residues. Germline-derived CDR1 and CDR2 are LNHDA and SQIVND (reference sequence). The CDR3 loop reads CASRRGSSYNSPLHF. CDR3 coding DNA: TGTGCCAGTAGGCGGGGAAGCTCCTATAATTCACCCCTCCACTTT.

There are a few counts of this clone. Germline and junction disagree at one end, which may indicate a read error. The chain combines TRBV6-1 with TRBJ2-7; 9 nucleotides match TRBD2. The CDR3 runs to 14 residues. CDR1 is MNHNS and CDR2 is SASEGT in the germline V gene. The CDR3 DNA sequence: TGTGCCATCAGTGAGCGGGGGGACTCCTACGAGCAGTACTTC. It yields the protein CAISERGDSYEQYF.

The chain uses TRBV6-5 and TRBJ2-5, with D maybe TRBD1 (6 bases). CDR3 length: 14 amino acids. V was cut by 5 bases and J by 5 bases, with 15 bases left in between. Germline-derived CDR1 and CDR2 are MNHEY and SVGAGI. CDR3 DNA sequence: TGTGCCAGCAGTGTCGAACAGGGTCGGGAGACCCAGTACTTC. This gives the protein CASSVEQGRETQYF.

CDR3 nucleotides: TGTGCCAGCAGTCCTCGACGCGGGGGCGAGTCAAACTATGGCTACACCTTC. Translation: CASSPRRGGESNYGYTF. V gene TRBV7-9 combines with J gene TRBJ1-2, with D perhaps TRBD1 (6 bases). The CDR3 runs 17 residues. Trimming took off 6 bases at V and 2 bases at J, with 22 bases between the two ends. Germline CDR1 is SEHNR and CDR2 is FQNEAQ (reference sequence).

V usage is TRBV6-1 and J usage is TRBJ2-2; D is unclear. Deletions cut 3 bases from V and 7 bases from J, with 9 bases between. The CDR3 loop spans 13 amino acids. Germline CDR1 and CDR2: MNHNS and SASEGT. CDR3 DNA sequence: TGTGCCAGCAGTGAGCGGAGTAACGGGGAGCTGTTTTTT. This gives the protein CASSERSNGELFF.

The gene calls are TRBV10-3 and TRBJ2-5; D is possibly TRBD2 (6 bases). Trimming shortened V by 4 bases and J by 2 bases, and 17 bases separated the two germline ends. The germline V gene encodes CDR1 ENHRY and CDR2 SYGVKD. There are 16 residues in the CDR3. The CDR3 coding sequence is TGTGCCATCAGTGGGTTTGAGACTAGTTCTCAAGAGACCCAGTACTTC. This sequence encodes CAISGFETSSQETQYF.

This clone was recorded a few times. The V gene is TRBV7-9, the J gene TRBJ2-5; maybe TRBD1 (6 bases). The germline V and J ends were trimmed by 5 bases and 2 bases, with 15 bases remaining between them. The CDR3 spans 15 residues. Germline V CDR1 and CDR2: SEHNR, FQNEAQ (reference sequence). CDR3 bases: TGTGCCAGCAGCACCAACCCCGGACAGCAAGAGACCCAGTACTTC. Amino acid sequence: CASSTNPGQQETQYF.

The gene calls are TRBV13 and TRBJ1-1; weak D call: TRBD1 (5 bases). The ends were cut back, 1 base at V and 1 base at J, with 16 bases in the middle. The length of the CDR3 is 17 residues. Germline V gene data show CDR1 as PRHDT and CDR2 as FYEKMQ (reference sequence). The DNA of the CDR3 is TGTGCCAGCAGCTTAGTCGTCCGACAGCGGGGGAACACTGAAGCTTTCTTT. It encodes CASSLVVRQRGNTEAFF.

J is TRBJ1-3 and V is TRBV4-3; D not certain. The CDR3 has 14 residues. Germline V CDR1 and CDR2: LGHNA, YSLEER. Trimming stripped 4 bases from V and 0 bases from J, with 7 bases between. CDR3 bases: TGCGCCAGCAGCCCAGTCATCTCTGGAAACACCATATATTTT. The encoded protein is CASSPVISGNTIYF.

The rearrangement links TRBV5-6 to TRBJ2-1; D call uncertain. The ends were cut back, 6 bases at V and 8 bases at J, with 9 bases in the middle. The CDR3 is 11 amino acids. Germline loops: CDR1 SGHDT, CDR2 YYEEEE. Here the CDR3 DNA reads TGTGCCAGCAACCTGAGGTATGAGCAGTTCTTC. It codes for CASNLRYEQFF.

The J gene is TRBJ1-2, the V gene TRBV2; tentative D call: TRBD1 (5 bases). This CDR3 has 16 amino acids. Trimming cost V 4 bases and J 1 base, with 16 bases left between them. The germline V gene has CDR1 SNHLY and CDR2 FYNNEI. DNA of the CDR3: TGTGCCAGCAGTGGACGGGCAGGGTTAAGTAACTATGGCTACACCTTC. Translated: CASSGRAGLSNYGYTF.

The chain recombines TRBV30 with TRBJ2-5, with D maybe TRBD2 (6 bases). V was pared by 0 bases and J by 4 bases, with 9 bases between. This CDR3 is 13 amino acids long. Germline V lookup: CDR1 GTSNPN, CDR2 SVGIG (reference sequence). For the CDR3, the DNA is TGTGCCTGGAGTGTCGTGCGGGGAGAGACCCAGTACTTC. Translating gives CAWSVVRGETQYF.

This clone was detected once. The chain joins TRBV5-1 to TRBJ2-3; perhaps TRBD1 as D (5 bases). This CDR3 has 15 amino acids. Germline V gene lookup returns CDR1 SGHRS and CDR2 YFSETQ. Trimming shortened V by 2 bases and J by 4 bases, and 14 bases separated the two germline ends. CDR3 bases: TGCGCCAGCAGCTTTCAGGGTCTCAGCCCAGATACGCAGTATTTT. Translating gives CASSFQGLSPDTQYF.

The chain has TRBV2 and TRBJ2-3; D gene unclear. Germline lookup yields CDR1 SNHLY and CDR2 FYNNEI. The CDR3 covers 14 residues. V gave up 8 bases and J gave up 1 base, with 13 bases separating them. This chain's CDR3 is CASVQVEGTDTQYF. The CDR3 bases are TGTGCCAGCGTCCAAGTTGAGGGCACAGATACGCAGTATTTT.

The chain combines TRBV5-1 with TRBJ2-5; the D gene is possibly TRBD1 (6 bases). The CDR3 spans 14 residues. Germline loops: CDR1 SGHRS, CDR2 YFSETQ. With 0 bases removed from V and 3 bases from J, the gap between germline ends came to 9 bases. The CDR3 region is CASSLGQAEETQYF. In DNA, the CDR3 is TGCGCCAGCAGCTTGGGACAGGCGGAAGAGACCCAGTACTTC.

The rearrangement links TRBV4-2 to TRBJ2-3; TRBD2 matches at 15 bases. The germline V gene has CDR1 LGHNA and CDR2 YNFKEQ. V lost 0 bases to trimming and J lost 6 bases; unmatched junction nucleotides: 10. The CDR3 extends over 19 amino acids. The CDR3 DNA sequence: TGTGCCAGCAGCCAAGAACTGCTTTGGACTAGCGGGGGGGCGGATACGCAGTATTTT. Encoded protein: CASSQELLWTSGGADTQYF.

The rearrangement links TRBV7-2 to TRBJ1-1; possibly TRBD1 for D (6 bases). The CDR3 loop spans 14 amino acids. Deletions cut 1 base from V and 4 bases from J, with 10 bases between. Germline loops: CDR1 SGHTA, CDR2 FQGNSA. CDR3 bases: TGTGCCAGCAGCTTAGGTACAGGGAGCACTGAAGCTTTCTTT. This codes for CASSLGTGSTEAFF.